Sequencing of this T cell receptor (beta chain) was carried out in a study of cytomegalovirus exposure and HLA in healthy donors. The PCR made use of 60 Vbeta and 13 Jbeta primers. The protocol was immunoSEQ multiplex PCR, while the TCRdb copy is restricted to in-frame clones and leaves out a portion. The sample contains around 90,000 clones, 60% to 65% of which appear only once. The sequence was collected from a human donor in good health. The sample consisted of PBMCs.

The CDR3 sequence: CASSHDRGLLNTDTQYF. The CDR3 nucleotides are TGTGCCAGCAGCCACGACAGGGGTCTACTGAACACAGATACGCAGTATTTT. This chain uses TRBV11-2 with TRBJ2-3, with 8 bases matching TRBD1. The CDR3 covers 17 residues. After removal of 5 bases from V and 2 bases from J, the junction contained 12 bases not matched to a gene. Germline values: CDR1 SGHAT, CDR2 FQNNGV.